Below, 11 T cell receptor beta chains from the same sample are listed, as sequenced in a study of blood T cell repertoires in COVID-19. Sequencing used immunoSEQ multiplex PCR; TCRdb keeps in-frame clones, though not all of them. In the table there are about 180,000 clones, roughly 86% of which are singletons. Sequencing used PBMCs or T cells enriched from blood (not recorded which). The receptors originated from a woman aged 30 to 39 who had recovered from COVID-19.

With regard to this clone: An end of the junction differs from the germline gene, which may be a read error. CDR3 loop: CASSGETRTGAF. The CDR3 bases are TGTGCCAGCAGTGGGGAAACTCGGACAGGCGCCTTC. The V gene is TRBV2, the J gene TRBJ1-2, with 7 bases identical to TRBD1. CDR1 SNHLY and CDR2 FYNNEI come from the germline V gene. The CDR3 is 12 residues long. The full variable domain, with the rest looked up from reference TRBV2 and TRBJ1-2, is EPEVTQTPSHQVTQMGQEVILRCVPISNHLYFYWYRQILGQKVEFLVSFYNNEISEKSEIFDDQFSVERPDGSNFTLKIRSTKLEDSAMYFCASSGETRTGAFGSGTRLTVV.

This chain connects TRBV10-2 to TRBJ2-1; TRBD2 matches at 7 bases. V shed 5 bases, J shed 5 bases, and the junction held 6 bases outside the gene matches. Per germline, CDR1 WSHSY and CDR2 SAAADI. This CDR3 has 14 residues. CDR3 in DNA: TGCGCCAGCAGTCTGAGCGGGGCAAACAATGAGCAGTTCTTC. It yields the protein CASSLSGANNEQFF.

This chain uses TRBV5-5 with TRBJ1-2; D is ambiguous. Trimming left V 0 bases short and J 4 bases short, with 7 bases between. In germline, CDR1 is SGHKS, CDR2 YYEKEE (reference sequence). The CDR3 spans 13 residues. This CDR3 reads CASSLAPVYGYTF. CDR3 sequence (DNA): TGTGCCAGCAGCTTGGCCCCAGTCTATGGCTACACCTTC.

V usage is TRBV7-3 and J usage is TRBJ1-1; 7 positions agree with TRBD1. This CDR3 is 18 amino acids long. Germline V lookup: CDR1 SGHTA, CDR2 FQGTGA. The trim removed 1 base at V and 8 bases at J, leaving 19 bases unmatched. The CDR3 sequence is CASSLNPLGVGTAREAFF. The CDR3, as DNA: TGTGCCAGCAGCTTAAATCCCCTGGGGGTGGGGACAGCCAGAGAAGCTTTCTTT.

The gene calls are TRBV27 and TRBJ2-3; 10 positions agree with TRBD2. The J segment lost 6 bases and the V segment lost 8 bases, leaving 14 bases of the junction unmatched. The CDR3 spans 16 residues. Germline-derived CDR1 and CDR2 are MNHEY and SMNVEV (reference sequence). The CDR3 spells CASAGLEREGSDTQYF. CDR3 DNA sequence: TGTGCCAGCGCCGGGTTGGAGCGGGAGGGGTCGGATACGCAGTATTTT.

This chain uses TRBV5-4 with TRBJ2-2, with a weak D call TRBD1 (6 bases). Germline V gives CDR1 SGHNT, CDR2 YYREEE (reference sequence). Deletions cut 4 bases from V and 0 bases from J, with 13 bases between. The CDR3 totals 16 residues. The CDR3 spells CASSPIGTPNTGELFF. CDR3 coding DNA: TGTGCCAGCAGCCCAATCGGGACACCGAACACCGGGGAGCTGTTTTTT.

In nucleotides, the CDR3 is TGTGCTAGTGGTTTGGCCGCCCCCGGGACAGCGCAAGAGACCCAGTACTTC. Translation: CASGLAAPGTAQETQYF. The V call is TRBV12-5, the J call TRBJ2-5, with 7 bases fitting TRBD1. The germline V gene has CDR1 LGHNT and CDR2 FRNRAP. CDR3 size: 17 residues. The V segment lost 1 base and the J segment 2 bases; nucleotides outside the gene matches: 10.

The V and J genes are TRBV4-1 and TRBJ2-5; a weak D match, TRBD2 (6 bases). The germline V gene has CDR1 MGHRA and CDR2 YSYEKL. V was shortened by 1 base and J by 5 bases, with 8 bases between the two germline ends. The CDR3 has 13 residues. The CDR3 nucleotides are TGCGCCAGCAGCCAAGCGGGAGAGGAGACCCAGTACTTC. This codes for CASSQAGEETQYF.

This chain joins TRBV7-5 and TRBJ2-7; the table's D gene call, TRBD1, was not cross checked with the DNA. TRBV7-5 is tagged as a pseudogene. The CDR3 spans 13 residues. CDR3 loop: CARSPLQGYEQYF. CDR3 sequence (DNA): TGTGCCAGAAGCCCACTACAGGGCTACGAGCAGTACTTC.

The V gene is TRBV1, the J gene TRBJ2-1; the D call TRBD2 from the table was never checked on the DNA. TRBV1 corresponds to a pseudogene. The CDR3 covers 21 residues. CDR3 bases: TGCACCAGCAGCCCCCGTGGGTTAGCGGGAAGGGCTAAGGGCTCCTACAATGAGCAGTTCTTC. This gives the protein CTSSPRGLAGRAKGSYNEQFF.

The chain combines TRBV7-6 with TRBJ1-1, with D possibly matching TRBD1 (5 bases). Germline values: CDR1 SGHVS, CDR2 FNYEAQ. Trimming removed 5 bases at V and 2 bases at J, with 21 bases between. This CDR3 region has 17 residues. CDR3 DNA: TGTGCCAGCAGCCCAAGCTTATATTTGGGGCCTAACACTGAAGCTTTCTTT. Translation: CASSPSLYLGPNTEAFF.